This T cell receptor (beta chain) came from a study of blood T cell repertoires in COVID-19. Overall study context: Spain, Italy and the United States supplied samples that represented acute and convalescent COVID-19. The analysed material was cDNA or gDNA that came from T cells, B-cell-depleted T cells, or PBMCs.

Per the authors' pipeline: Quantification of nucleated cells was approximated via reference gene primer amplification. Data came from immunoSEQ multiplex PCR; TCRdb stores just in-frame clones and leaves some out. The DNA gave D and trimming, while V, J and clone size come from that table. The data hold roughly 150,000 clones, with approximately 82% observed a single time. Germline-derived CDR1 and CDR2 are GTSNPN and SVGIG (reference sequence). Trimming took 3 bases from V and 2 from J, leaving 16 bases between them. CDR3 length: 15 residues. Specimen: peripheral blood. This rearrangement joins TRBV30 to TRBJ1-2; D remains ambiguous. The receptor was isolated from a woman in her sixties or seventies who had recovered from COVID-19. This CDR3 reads CAWSNIGGKNYGYTF. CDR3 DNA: TGTGCCTGGAGCAACATAGGCGGGAAAAACTATGGCTACACCTTC.